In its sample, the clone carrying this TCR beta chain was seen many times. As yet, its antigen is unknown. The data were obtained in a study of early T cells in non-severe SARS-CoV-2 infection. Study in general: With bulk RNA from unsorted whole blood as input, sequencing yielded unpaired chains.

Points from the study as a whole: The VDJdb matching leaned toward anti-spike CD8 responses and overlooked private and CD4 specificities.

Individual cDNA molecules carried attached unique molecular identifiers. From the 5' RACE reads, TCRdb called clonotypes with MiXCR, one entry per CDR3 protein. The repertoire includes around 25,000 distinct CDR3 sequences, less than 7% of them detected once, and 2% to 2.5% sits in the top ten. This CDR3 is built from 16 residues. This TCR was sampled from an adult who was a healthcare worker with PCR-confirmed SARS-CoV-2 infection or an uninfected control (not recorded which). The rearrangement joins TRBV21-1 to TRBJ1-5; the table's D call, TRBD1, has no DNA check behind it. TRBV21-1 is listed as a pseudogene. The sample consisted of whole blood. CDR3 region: CASTFPQGFSNQPQHF. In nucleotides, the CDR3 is TGTGCCAGCACCTTCCCTCAGGGATTTAGCAATCAGCCCCAGCATTTT.